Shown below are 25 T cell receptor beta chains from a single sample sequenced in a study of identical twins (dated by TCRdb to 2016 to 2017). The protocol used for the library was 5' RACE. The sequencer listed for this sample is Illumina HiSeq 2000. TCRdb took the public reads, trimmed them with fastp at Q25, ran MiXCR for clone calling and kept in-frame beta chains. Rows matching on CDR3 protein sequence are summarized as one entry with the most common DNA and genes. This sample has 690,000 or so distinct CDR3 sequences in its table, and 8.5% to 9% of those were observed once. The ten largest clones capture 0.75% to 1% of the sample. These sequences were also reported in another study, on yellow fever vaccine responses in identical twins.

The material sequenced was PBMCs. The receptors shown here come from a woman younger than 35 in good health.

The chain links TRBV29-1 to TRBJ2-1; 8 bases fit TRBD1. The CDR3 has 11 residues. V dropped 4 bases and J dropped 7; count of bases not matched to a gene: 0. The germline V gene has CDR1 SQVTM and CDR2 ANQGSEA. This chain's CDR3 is CSVGQGNEQFF. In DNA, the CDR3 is TGCAGCGTTGGACAGGGGAATGAGCAGTTCTTC.

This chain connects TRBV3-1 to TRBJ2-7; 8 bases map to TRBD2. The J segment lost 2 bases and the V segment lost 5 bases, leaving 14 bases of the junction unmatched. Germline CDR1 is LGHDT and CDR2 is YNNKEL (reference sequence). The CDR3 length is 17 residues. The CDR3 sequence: CASSSYAREVSPYEQYF. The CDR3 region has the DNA TGTGCCAGCAGCTCGTACGCGCGGGAGGTCTCACCCTACGAGCAGTACTTC.

The CDR3 reads CASSLGDRHTGELFF. The DNA for the CDR3 is TGTGCCAGCAGCTTAGGGGACAGACACACCGGGGAGCTGTTTTTT. The rearrangement joins TRBV7-9 to TRBJ2-2, with 7 bases identical to TRBD1. The CDR3 is 15 amino acids. CDR1 and CDR2 (germline): SEHNR, FQNEAQ (reference sequence). The V and J ends lost 1 base and 3 bases, in that order; junction bases with no gene match: 2.

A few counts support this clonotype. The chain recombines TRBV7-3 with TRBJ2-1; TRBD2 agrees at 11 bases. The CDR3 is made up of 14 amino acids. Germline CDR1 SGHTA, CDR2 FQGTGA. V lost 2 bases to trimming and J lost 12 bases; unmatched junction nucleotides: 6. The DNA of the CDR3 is TGTGCCAGCAGCTTACCAGCTAGCGGGGGGAGGCAGTTCTTC. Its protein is CASSLPASGGRQFF.

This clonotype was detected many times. The CDR3 here is CASSQERMLRTDTQYF. The CDR3 region has the DNA TGTGCCAGCAGCCAAGAAAGGATGCTTCGAACAGATACGCAGTATTTT. V usage is TRBV3-1 and J usage is TRBJ2-3; D is unclear. Germline CDR1 LGHDT, CDR2 YNNKEL (reference sequence). V was shortened by 0 bases and J by 3 bases, with 13 bases between the two germline ends. This CDR3 comprises 16 residues.

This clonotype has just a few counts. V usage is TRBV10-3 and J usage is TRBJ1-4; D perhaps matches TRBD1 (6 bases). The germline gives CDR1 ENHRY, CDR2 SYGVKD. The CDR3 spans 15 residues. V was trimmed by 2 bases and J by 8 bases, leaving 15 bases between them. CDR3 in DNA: TGTGCCATCAGTGAGAGGGGCAGGGGAGCGGAAAAACTGTTTTTT. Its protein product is CAISERGRGAEKLFF.

The CDR3: CASSQDDGGAFGTDTQYF. The CDR3 DNA reads as TGTGCCAGCAGCCAAGATGACGGGGGGGCTTTCGGCACAGATACGCAGTATTTT. The genes are TRBV3-1 and TRBJ2-3; 8 bases align to TRBD2. Germline values: CDR1 LGHDT, CDR2 YNNKEL (reference sequence). CDR3 length: 18 residues. V dropped 0 bases and J dropped 1; count of bases not matched to a gene: 9.

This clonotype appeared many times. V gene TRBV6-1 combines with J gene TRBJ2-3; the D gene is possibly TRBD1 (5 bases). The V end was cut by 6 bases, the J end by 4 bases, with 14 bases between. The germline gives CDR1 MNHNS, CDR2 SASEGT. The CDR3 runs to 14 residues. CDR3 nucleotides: TGTGCCAGCAGAACAGGCGGCCGGGCAGATACGCAGTATTTT. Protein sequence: CASRTGGRADTQYF.

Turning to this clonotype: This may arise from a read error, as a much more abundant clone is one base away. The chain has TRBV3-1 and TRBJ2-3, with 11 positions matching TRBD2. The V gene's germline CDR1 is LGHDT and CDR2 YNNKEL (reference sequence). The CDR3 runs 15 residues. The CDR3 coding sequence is TGTGCCTGCAGCCATAGCGGGAGGGCGACAGATACGCAGTATTTT. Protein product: CACSHSGRATDTQYF.

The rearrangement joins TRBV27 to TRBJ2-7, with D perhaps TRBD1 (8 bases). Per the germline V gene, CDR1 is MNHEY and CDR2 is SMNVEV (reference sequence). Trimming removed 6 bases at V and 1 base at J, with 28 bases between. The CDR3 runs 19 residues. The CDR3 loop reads CASSRGQGLGSGLSYEQYF. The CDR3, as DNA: TGTGCCAGCAGCCGAGGACAGGGATTGGGTAGCGGGCTGTCCTACGAGCAGTACTTC.

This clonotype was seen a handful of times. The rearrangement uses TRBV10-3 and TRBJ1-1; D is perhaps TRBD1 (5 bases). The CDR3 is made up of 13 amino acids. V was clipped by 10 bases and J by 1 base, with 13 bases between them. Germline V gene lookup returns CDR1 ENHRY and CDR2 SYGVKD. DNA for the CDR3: TGTGCCAGTCGGGGGGAATCGAACACTGAAGCTTTCTTT. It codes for CASRGESNTEAFF.

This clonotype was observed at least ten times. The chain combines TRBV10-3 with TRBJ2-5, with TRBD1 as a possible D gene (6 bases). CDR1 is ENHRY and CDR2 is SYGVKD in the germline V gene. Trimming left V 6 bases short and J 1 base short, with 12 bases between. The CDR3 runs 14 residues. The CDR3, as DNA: TGTGCCATCAGGCCGGGACACAGCCAAGAGACCCAGTACTTC. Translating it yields CAIRPGHSQETQYF.

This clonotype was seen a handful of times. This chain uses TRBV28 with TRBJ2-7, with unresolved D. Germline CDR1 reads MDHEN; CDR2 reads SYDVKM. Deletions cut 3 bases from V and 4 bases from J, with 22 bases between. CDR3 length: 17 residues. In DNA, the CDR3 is TGTGCCAGCAGTTTTTACAACACTTTTACGGGTTCGTACGAGCAGTACTTC. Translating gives CASSFYNTFTGSYEQYF.

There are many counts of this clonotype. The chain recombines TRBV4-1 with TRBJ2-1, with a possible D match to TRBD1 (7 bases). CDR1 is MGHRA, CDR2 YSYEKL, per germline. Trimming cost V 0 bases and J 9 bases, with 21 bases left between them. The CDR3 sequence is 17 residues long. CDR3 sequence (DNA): TGCGCCAGCAGCCAAGATCGTGTGACAGGGACTTATGGTGAGCAGTTCTTC. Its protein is CASSQDRVTGTYGEQFF.

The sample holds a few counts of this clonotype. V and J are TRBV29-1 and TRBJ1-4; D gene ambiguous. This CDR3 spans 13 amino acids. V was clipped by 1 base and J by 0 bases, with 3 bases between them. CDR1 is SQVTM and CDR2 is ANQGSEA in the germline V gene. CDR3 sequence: CSVEGTTNEKLFF. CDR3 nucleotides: TGCAGCGTTGAAGGGACAACTAATGAAAAACTGTTTTTT. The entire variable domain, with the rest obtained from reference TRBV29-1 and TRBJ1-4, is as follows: SAVISQKPSRDICQRGTSLTIQCQVDSQVTMMFWYRQQPGQSLTLIATANQGSEATYESGFVIDKFPISRPNLTFSTLTVSNMSPEDSSIYLCSVEGTTNEKLFFGSGTQLSVL.

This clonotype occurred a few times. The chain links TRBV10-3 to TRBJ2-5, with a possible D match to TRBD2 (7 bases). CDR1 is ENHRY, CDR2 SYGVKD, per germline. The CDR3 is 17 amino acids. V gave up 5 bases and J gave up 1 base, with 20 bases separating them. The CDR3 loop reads CAISFSSGGGLQETQYF. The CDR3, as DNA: TGTGCCATCAGTTTCTCTAGCGGAGGGGGACTCCAAGAGACCCAGTACTTC.

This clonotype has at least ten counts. The CDR3 DNA follows: TGCGCCAGCAGCCAAGATCTAACAGGACCTCCCCCATACGAGCAGTACTTC. This translates into CASSQDLTGPPPYEQYF. This chain links TRBV4-3 with TRBJ2-7, with TRBD1 as a possible D gene (5 bases). Deletions cut 0 bases from V and 4 bases from J, with 19 bases between. CDR1 is LGHNA, CDR2 YSLEER, per germline. This CDR3 is 17 amino acids long.

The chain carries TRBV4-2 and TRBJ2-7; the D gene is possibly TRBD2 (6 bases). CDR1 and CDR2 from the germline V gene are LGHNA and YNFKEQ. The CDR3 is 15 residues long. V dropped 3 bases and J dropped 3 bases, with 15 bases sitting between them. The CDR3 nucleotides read TGTGCCAGCAGCCATACGGCGGGACTGATCTACGAGCAGTACTTC. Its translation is CASSHTAGLIYEQYF.

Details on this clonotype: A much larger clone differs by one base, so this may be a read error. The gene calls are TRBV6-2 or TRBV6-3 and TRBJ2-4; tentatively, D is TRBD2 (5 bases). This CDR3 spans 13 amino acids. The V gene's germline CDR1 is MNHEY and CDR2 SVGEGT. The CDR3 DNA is TGTGCCACCCAGAGGGAATTCTACGATATTCCGTACTTC. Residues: CATQREFYDIPYF.

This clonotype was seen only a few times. CDR3 region: CASRPSTDRSYEQYF. CDR3 nucleotide sequence: TGCGCCAGCAGGCCCTCGACAGATCGCTCCTACGAGCAGTACTTC. The chain uses TRBV4-3 and TRBJ2-7; D may be TRBD1 (5 bases). Trimming pared 6 bases from V and 0 bases from J, leaving 15 bases between. CDR1 LGHNA and CDR2 YSLEER come from the germline V gene. CDR3 length: 15 amino acids.

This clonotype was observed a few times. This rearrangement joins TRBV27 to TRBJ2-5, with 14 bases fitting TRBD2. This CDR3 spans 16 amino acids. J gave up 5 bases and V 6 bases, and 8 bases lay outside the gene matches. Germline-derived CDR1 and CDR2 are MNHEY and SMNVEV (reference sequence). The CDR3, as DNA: TGTGCCAGCAGCGGACTAGCGGGAGGATATCGTGAGACCCAGTACTTC. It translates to CASSGLAGGYRETQYF.

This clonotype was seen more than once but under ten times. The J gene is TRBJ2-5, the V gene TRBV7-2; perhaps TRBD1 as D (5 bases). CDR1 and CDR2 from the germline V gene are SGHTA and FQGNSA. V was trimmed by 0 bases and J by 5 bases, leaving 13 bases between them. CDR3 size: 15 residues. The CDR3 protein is CASSLALRQWETQYF. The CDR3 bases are TGTGCCAGCAGCTTAGCGCTAAGACAGTGGGAGACCCAGTACTTC.

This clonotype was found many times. The CDR3 nucleotides read TGCAGTGCTAGAGATACAGGGGGAAGGCGTGAAAAACTGTTTTTT. Its protein product is CSARDTGGRREKLFF. V gene TRBV20-1 combines with J gene TRBJ1-4; 8 bases are shared with TRBD1. Per the germline V gene, CDR1 is DFQATT and CDR2 is SNEGSKA (reference sequence). The CDR3 consists of 15 residues. V was pared by 0 bases and J by 7 bases, with 7 bases of the junction left unmatched.

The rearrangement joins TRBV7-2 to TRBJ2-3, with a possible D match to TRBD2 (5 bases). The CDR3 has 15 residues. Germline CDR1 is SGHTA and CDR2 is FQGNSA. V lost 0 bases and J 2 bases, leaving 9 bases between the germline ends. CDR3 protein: CASSLADWFTDTQYF. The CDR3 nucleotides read TGTGCCAGCAGCTTAGCGGACTGGTTCACAGATACGCAGTATTTT. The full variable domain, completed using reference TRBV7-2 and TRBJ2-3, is GAGVSQSPSNKVTEKGKDVELRCDPISGHTALYWYRQSLGQGLEFLIYFQGNSAPDKSGLPSDRFSAERTGGSVSTLTIQRTQQEDSAVYLCASSLADWFTDTQYFGPGTRLTVL.

The CDR3 coding sequence is TGTGCCAGCAGGGACAGGGTTCCGTCCTATGGCTACACCTTC. Protein: CASRDRVPSYGYTF. The chain carries TRBV2 and TRBJ1-2; 8 bases map to TRBD1. Germline assignment: CDR1 SNHLY and CDR2 FYNNEI. V dropped 6 bases and J dropped 4; count of bases not matched to a gene: 7. The length of the CDR3 is 14 residues.